The 14 T cell receptor beta chains listed next were all sequenced from one sample in a study of STAT3 mutations in large granular lymphocyte leukemia (dated by TCRdb to the late 2010s). Paper-wide results and their limitations: At least one immunodominant TCRbeta clonotype was identified in every T-LGLL patient, and multiple immunodominant subclonotypes were identified in about half of the T-LGLL patients.

Which antigens these TCRs recognize remains unknown. The library relied on the immunoSEQ multiplex PCR assay. Drawn from immuneACCESS, this table holds only the in-frame rearrangements with V and J called that TCRdb kept. Clones are partly lost; checked studies trace under half to an unresolved V gene and leave the rest unexplained. This sample gives 15,000 to 18,000 clones in total; 92% of them show up just once. 8.7% of the sample belongs to the ten largest clones. Sequencing was done on a sample of peripheral blood mononuclear cells. These receptor sequences come from a woman between 50 and 59 years old with T-cell large granular lymphocyte leukemia. Some clones in this sample may be carry-over from other donors' samples. The age is the age at diagnosis.

CDR3 loop: CASSANTGENLYEQYF. The CDR3 bases are TGTGCCAGCAGCGCAAATACAGGGGAAAATCTCTACGAGCAGTACTTC. The chain has TRBV7-9 and TRBJ2-7, with TRBD1 identical over 7 bases. The CDR3 runs to 16 residues. Trimming took 5 bases from V and 3 from J; bases not matched to a gene: 13. Germline CDR1 reads SEHNR; CDR2 reads FQNEAQ (reference sequence).

This rearrangement joins TRBV7-9 to TRBJ1-3; D is unclear. The germline V gene has CDR1 SEHNR and CDR2 FQNEAQ (reference sequence). The V gene lost 0 bases and the J gene lost 4 bases, with 4 bases spanning the gap. The CDR3 loop spans 13 amino acids. As DNA, the CDR3 is TGTGCCAGCAGCTTAGCACAGGGAAACACCATATATTTT. Residues: CASSLAQGNTIYF.

This clone has only one observation. V and J are TRBV29-1 and TRBJ2-2; 9 bases line up with TRBD2. The V segment lost 7 bases and the J segment 5 bases; nucleotides outside the gene matches: 5. CDR1 and CDR2 (germline): SQVTM, ANQGSEA. The CDR3 contains 13 residues. For the CDR3, the DNA is TGCAGCGCTAGCGGGACCCGGACCGGGGAGCTGTTTTTT. Translation: CSASGTRTGELFF.

This sequence joins TRBV4-3 and TRBJ1-2, with 8 nucleotides matching TRBD1. CDR1 is LGHNA and CDR2 is YSLEER in the germline V gene. The CDR3 is made up of 12 amino acids. Unmatched junction bases numbered 3, after V lost 4 bases and J lost 8 bases. CDR3 DNA sequence: TGCGCCAGCAGCCGACAGGGGTCCGGCTACACCTTC. Its translation: CASSRQGSGYTF.

V and J are TRBV5-3 and TRBJ1-5; unclear D gene. TRBV5-3 is recorded as an ORF, its role being uncertain. CDR3 size: 14 residues. The germline V and J ends were trimmed by 0 bases and 2 bases, with 6 bases remaining between them. This chain's CDR3 is CARSLGRGNQPQHF. The CDR3 DNA follows: TGTGCCAGAAGCTTGGGTAGGGGCAATCAGCCCCAGCATTTT.

The genes are TRBV25-1 and TRBJ1-2; 9 bases are a match to TRBD1. From germline, CDR1 is MGHDK and CDR2 SYGVNS. The CDR3 consists of 15 residues. V trimming: 3 bases; J trimming: 4 bases; junction bases outside the gene matches: 6. CDR3 nucleotide sequence: TGTGCCAGCAGTGATTGGGACAGGGAGGCCTATGGCTACACCTTC. Residues: CASSDWDREAYGYTF.

This rearrangement joins TRBV11-2 to TRBJ2-7; 7 nucleotides align to TRBD1. The CDR3 has 15 amino acids. V dropped 0 bases and J dropped 6; count of bases not matched to a gene: 8. Germline V gives CDR1 SGHAT, CDR2 FQNNGV. Here the CDR3 DNA reads TGTGCCAGCAGCTTAGACGACAGGGTATATGGCGAGCAGTACTTC. It yields the protein CASSLDDRVYGEQYF.

V usage is TRBV7-9 and J usage is TRBJ2-2, with D possibly matching TRBD1 (5 bases). V lost 5 bases and J 7 bases, leaving 26 bases between the germline ends. Germline V lookup: CDR1 SEHNR, CDR2 FQNEAQ (reference sequence). This CDR3 comprises 18 residues. In DNA, the CDR3 is TGTGCCAGCAGCCGACCCAACAAGGCCCACCTAGGGGACGGGGAGCTGTTTTTT. Its protein product is CASSRPNKAHLGDGELFF.

This clone showed up just a few times. This chain uses TRBV5-1 with TRBJ2-1; 8 positions match TRBD2. Germline V gene sequence: CDR1 SGHRS, CDR2 YFSETQ. The length of the CDR3 is 14 residues. V dropped 0 bases and J dropped 14; count of bases not matched to a gene: 10. DNA of the CDR3: TGCGCCAGCAGCTTGGCCCTGAGCGGGGGCGGTAAGTTCTTC. It is translated as CASSLALSGGGKFF.

The chain recombines TRBV5-1 with TRBJ2-2, with no clear D. Germline assignment: CDR1 SGHRS and CDR2 YFSETQ. The CDR3 sequence is 16 residues long. The germline V and J ends were trimmed by 1 base and 1 base, with 11 bases remaining between them. CDR3 amino acids: CASSLFVGRNTGELFF. CDR3 nucleotides: TGCGCCAGCAGCTTGTTCGTGGGCCGGAACACCGGGGAGCTGTTTTTT. The complete variable domain, with remaining parts taken from reference TRBV5-1 and TRBJ2-2, reads KAGVTQTPRYLIKTRGQQVTLSCSPISGHRSVSWYQQTPGQGLQFLFEYFSETQRNKGNFPGRFSGRQFSNSRSEMNVSTLELGDSALYLCASSLFVGRNTGELFFGEGSRLTVL.

The chain uses TRBV11-2 and TRBJ2-5, with 8 bases matching TRBD2. CDR1 SGHAT and CDR2 FQNNGV come from the germline V gene. J was trimmed by 5 bases and V by 4 bases; bases with no gene match: 6. The CDR3 covers 14 residues. CDR3: CASSSVRLAETQYF. The CDR3 DNA reads TGTGCCAGCAGCTCCGTACGACTAGCGGAGACCCAGTACTTC.

The chain employs TRBV5-4 and TRBJ2-1; 15 positions match TRBD2. The germline V gene has CDR1 SGHNT and CDR2 YYREEE (reference sequence). V gave up 4 bases and J gave up 9 bases; unmatched junction bases: 11. The CDR3 spans 17 residues. As DNA, the CDR3 is TGTGCCAGCAGCCTCCCAGGACTAGCGGGAGGGCCCGGTGAGCAGTTCTTC. Protein: CASSLPGLAGGPGEQFF.

The chain employs TRBV11-2 and TRBJ2-5, with a weak D call TRBD1 (6 bases). Between the trimmed V and J ends, which lost 3 bases and 4 bases, there was a span of 12 bases. CDR1 and CDR2 from the germline V gene are SGHAT and FQNNGV. CDR3 size: 14 residues. Here the CDR3 DNA reads TGTGCCAGCAGCTTCGACAGGAGGTCAGAGACCCAGTACTTC. Translation: CASSFDRRSETQYF.

This chain joins TRBV5-4 and TRBJ1-2, with TRBD1 identical over 9 bases. CDR1 and CDR2 (germline): SGHNT, YYREEE (reference sequence). This CDR3 has 14 residues. Trimming cost V 4 bases and J 7 bases; bases outside gene matches: 8. CDR3 residues: CASSTAGTGSGYTF. DNA for the CDR3: TGTGCCAGCAGCACCGCCGGGACAGGGTCTGGCTACACCTTC.